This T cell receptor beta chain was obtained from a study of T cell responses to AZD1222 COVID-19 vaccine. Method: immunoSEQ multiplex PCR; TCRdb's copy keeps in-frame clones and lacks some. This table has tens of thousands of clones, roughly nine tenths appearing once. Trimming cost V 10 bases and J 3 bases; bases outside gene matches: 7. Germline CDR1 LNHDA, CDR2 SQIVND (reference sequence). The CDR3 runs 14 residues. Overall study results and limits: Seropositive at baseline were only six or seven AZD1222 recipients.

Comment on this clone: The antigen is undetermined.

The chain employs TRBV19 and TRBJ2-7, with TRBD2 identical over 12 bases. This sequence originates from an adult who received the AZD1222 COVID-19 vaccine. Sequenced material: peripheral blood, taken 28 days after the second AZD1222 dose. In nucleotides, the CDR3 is TGTGCCACCTCTCGACTAGCGGGAGACTACGAGCAGTACTTC. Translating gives CATSRLAGDYEQYF.